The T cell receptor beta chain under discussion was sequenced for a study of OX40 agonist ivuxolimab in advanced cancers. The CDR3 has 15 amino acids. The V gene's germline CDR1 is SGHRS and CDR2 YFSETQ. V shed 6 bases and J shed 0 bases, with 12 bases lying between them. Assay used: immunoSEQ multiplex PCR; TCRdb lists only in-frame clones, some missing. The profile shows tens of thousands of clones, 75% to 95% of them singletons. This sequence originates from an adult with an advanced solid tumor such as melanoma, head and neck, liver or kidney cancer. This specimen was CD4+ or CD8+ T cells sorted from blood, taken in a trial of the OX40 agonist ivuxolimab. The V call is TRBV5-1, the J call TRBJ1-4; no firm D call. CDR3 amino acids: CASKVRTATNEKLFF. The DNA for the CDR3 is TGCGCCAGCAAAGTAAGGACTGCAACTAATGAAAAACTGTTTTTT.